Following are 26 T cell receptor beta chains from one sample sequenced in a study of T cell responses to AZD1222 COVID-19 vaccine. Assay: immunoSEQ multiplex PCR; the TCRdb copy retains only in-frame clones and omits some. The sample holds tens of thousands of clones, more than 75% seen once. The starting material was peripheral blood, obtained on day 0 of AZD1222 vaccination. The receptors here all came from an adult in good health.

The CDR3 spells CASSLHRAGQPQHF. The CDR3 coding sequence is TGTGCCAGCAGCTTACACAGGGCAGGTCAGCCCCAGCATTTT. The V call is TRBV7-2, the J call TRBJ1-5, with D possibly being TRBD1 (6 bases). V was clipped by 2 bases and J by 6 bases, with 11 bases between them. Germline loops: CDR1 SGHTA, CDR2 FQGNSA. The length of the CDR3 is 14 residues.

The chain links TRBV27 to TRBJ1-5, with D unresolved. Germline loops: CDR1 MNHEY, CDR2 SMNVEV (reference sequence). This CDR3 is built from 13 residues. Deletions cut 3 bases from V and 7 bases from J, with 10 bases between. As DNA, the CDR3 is TGTGCCAGCAGTTTTTCCAGGAACCAGCCCCAGCATTTT. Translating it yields CASSFSRNQPQHF.

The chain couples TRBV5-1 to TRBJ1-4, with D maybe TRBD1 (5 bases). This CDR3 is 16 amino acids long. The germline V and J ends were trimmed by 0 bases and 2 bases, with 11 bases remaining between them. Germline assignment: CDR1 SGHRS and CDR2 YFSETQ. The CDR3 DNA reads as TGCGCCAGCAGCTTGGGGATCGGGACCACTAATGAAAAACTGTTTTTT. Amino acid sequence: CASSLGIGTTNEKLFF. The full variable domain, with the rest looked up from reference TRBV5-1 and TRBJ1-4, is KAGVTQTPRYLIKTRGQQVTLSCSPISGHRSVSWYQQTPGQGLQFLFEYFSETQRNKGNFPGRFSGRQFSNSRSEMNVSTLELGDSALYLCASSLGIGTTNEKLFFGSGTQLSVL.

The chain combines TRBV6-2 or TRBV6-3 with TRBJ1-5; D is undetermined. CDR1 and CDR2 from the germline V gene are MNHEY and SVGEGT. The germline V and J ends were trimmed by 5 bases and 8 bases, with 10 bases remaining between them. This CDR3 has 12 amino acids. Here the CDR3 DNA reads TGTGCCAGCAGTCCCCCCGGGAAGCCCCAGCATTTT. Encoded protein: CASSPPGKPQHF.

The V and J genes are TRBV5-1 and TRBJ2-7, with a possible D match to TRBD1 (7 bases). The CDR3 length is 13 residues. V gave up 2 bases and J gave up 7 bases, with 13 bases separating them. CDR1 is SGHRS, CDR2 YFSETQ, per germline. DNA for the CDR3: TGCGCCAGCAGCTTACAGGGGACTGGGGAGCAGTACTTC. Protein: CASSLQGTGEQYF. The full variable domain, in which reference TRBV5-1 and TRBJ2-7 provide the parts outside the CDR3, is KAGVTQTPRYLIKTRGQQVTLSCSPISGHRSVSWYQQTPGQGLQFLFEYFSETQRNKGNFPGRFSGRQFSNSRSEMNVSTLELGDSALYLCASSLQGTGEQYFGPGTRLTVT.

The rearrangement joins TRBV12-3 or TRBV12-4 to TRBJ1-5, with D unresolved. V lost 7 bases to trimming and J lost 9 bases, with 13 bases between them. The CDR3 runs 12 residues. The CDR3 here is CASTIGFGPQHF. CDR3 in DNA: TGTGCCAGCACCATAGGATTCGGGCCCCAGCATTTT.

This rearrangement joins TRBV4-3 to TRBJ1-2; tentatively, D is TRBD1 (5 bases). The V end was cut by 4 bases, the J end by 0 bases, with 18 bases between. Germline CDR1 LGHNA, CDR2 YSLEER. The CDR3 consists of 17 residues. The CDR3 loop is CASSPRTGGESNYGYTF. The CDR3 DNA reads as TGCGCCAGCAGCCCTAGGACCGGGGGGGAATCTAACTATGGCTACACCTTC.

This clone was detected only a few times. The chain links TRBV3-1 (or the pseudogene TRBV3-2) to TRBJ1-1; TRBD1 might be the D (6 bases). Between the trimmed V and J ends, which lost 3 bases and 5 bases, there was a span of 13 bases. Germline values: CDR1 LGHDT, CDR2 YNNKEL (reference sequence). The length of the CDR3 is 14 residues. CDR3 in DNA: TGTGCCAGCAGCCAGATCGGGGGCTCGACTGAAGCTTTCTTT. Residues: CASSQIGGSTEAFF.

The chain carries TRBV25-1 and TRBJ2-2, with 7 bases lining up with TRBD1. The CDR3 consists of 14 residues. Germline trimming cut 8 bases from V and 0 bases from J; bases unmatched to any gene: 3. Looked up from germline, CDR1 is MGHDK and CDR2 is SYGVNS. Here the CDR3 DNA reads TGTGCCAGCGAAACAGGGGCGAACACCGGGGAGCTGTTTTTT. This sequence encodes CASETGANTGELFF.

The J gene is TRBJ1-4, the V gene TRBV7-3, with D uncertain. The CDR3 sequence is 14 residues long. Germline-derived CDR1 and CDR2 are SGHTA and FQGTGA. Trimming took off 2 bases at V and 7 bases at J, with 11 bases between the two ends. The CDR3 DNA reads TGTGCCAGCAGCTTAGGCCCTTTGGCTGAAAAACTGTTTTTT. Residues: CASSLGPLAEKLFF.

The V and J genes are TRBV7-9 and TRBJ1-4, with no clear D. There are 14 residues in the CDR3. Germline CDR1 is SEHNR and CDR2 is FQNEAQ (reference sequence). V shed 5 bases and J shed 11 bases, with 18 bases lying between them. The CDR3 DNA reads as TGTGCCAGCAGCAACTACGGCCCTACGGATAAACTGTTTTTT. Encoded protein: CASSNYGPTDKLFF.

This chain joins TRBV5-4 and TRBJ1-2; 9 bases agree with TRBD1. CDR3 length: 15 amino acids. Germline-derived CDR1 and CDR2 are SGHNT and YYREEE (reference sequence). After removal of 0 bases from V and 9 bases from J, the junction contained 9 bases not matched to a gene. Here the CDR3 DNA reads TGTGCCAGCAGCTTGGGGGGACAGGGAGGAAATAGCTACACCTTC. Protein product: CASSLGGQGGNSYTF.

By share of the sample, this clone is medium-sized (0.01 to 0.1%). The DNA of the CDR3 is TGCGCCAGCAGCCAAGGCAGGGAGTCCTACTACGAGCAGTACTTC. It yields the protein CASSQGRESYYEQYF. This chain uses TRBV4-3 with TRBJ2-7; D possibly matches TRBD1 or TRBD2 (5 bases each). Germline V gene lookup returns CDR1 LGHNA and CDR2 YSLEER. Trimming cost V 1 base and J 3 bases, with 13 bases left between them. This CDR3 region has 15 residues.

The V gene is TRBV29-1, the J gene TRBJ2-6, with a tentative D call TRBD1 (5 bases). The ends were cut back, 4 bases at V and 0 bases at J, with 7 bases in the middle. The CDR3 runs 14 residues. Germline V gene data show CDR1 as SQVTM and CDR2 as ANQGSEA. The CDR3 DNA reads TGCAGCGTTGGACAGAACTCTGGGGCCAACGTCCTGACTTTC. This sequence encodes CSVGQNSGANVLTF.

CDR3 in amino acids: CASSLGIGRIEQFF. CDR3 sequence (DNA): TGTGCCAGCAGCTTGGGGATCGGTCGGATTGAGCAGTTCTTC. This chain connects TRBV7-2 to TRBJ2-1, with unresolved D. Germline-derived CDR1 and CDR2 are SGHTA and FQGNSA. The germline V and J ends were trimmed by 3 bases and 9 bases, with 15 bases remaining between them. The CDR3 totals 14 residues.

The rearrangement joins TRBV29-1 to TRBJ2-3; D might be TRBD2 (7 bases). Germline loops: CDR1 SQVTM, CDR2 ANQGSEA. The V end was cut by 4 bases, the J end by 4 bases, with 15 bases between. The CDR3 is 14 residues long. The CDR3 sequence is CSVVTRGPSDTQYF. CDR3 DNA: TGCAGCGTTGTAACGCGGGGGCCCTCAGATACGCAGTATTTT.

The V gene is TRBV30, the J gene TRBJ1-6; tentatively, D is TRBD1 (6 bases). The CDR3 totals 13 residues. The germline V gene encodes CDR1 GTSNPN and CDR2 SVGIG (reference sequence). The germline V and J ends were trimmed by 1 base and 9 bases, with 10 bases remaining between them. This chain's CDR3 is CAWSEAGVSPLHF. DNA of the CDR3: TGTGCCTGGAGTGAGGCAGGGGTTTCACCCCTCCACTTT. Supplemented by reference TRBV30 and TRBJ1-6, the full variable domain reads SQTIHQWPATLVQPVGSPLSLECTVEGTSNPNLYWYRQAAGRGLQLLFYSVGIGQISSEVPQNLSASRPQDRQFILSSKKLLLSDSGFYLCAWSEAGVSPLHFGNGTRLTVT.

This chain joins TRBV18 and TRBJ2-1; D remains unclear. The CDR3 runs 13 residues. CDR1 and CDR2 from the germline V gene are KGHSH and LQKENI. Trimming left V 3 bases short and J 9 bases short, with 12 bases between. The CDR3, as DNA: TGTGCCAGCTCACCTGTTACTCGTACTGAGCAGTTCTTC. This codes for CASSPVTRTEQFF.

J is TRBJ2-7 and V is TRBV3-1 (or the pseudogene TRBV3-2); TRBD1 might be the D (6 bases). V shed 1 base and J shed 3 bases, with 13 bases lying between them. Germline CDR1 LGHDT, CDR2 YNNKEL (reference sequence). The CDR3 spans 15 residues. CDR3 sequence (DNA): TGTGCCAGCAGCCAAGCCCCGACAGGATTCTACGAGCAGTACTTC. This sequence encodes CASSQAPTGFYEQYF.

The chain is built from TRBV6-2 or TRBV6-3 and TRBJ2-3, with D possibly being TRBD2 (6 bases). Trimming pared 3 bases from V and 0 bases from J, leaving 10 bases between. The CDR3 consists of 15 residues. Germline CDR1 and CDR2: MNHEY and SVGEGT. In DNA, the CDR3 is TGTGCCAGCAGTTATTGGGGGACTAGCACAGATACGCAGTATTTT. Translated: CASSYWGTSTDTQYF.

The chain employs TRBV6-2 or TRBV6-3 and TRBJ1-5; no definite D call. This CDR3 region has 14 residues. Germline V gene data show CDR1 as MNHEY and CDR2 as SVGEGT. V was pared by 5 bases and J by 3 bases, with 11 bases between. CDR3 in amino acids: CASSEQVVNQPQHF. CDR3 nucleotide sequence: TGTGCCAGCAGTGAGCAGGTGGTCAATCAGCCCCAGCATTTT.

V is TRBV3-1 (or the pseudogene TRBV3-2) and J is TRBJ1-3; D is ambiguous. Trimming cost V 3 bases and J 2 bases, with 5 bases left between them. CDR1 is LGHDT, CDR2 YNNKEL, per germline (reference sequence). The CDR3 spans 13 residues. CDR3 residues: CASSQEAGNTIYF. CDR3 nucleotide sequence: TGTGCCAGCAGCCAGGAAGCTGGAAACACCATATATTTT.

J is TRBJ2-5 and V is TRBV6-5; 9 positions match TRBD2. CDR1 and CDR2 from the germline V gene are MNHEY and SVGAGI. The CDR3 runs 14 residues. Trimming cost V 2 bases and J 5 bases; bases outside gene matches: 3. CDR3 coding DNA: TGTGCCAGCAGTTACGGCGGGGGGGCTGAGACCCAGTACTTC. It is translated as CASSYGGGAETQYF.

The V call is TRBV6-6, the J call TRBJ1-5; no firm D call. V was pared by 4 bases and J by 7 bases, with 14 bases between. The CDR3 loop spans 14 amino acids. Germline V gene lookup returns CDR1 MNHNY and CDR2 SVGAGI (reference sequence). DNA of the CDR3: TGTGCCAGCAGTTCTCTCAGGCCCGAACAGCCCCAGCATTTT. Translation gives CASSSLRPEQPQHF.

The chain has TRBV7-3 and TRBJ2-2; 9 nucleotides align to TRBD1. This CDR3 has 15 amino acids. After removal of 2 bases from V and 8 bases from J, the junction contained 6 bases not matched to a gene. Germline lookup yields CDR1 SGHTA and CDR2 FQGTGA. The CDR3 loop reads CASSLWDRDGGELFF. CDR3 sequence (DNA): TGTGCCAGCAGCTTATGGGACAGGGACGGTGGGGAGCTGTTTTTT. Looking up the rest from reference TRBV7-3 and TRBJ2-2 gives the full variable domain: GAGVSQTPSNKVTEKGKYVELRCDPISGHTALYWYRQSLGQGPEFLIYFQGTGAADDSGLPNDRFFAVRPEGSVSTLKIQRTERGDSAVYLCASSLWDRDGGELFFGEGSRLTVL.

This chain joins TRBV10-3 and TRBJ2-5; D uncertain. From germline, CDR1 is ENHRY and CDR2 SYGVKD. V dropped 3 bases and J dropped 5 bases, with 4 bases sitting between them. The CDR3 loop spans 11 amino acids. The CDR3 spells CAISDRETQYF. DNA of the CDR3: TGTGCCATCAGTGATAGGGAGACCCAGTACTTC.